This T cell receptor beta chain was recorded in a study of technical replicates of blood from several donors. TCRdb's table, derived via immunoSEQ multiplex PCR, lists solely in-frame clones and lacks some. The sample includes 100,000 or so clones, about 95% of them seen just once. V gave up 0 bases and J gave up 4 bases, with 9 bases separating them. The length of the CDR3 is 14 residues. The V gene's germline CDR1 is SGDLS and CDR2 YYNGEE. The specimen sequenced was T cells isolated from PBMCs. The V gene is TRBV9, the J gene TRBJ2-3, with D unclear. The source is a human donor in good health. CDR3 protein: CASSVALGSDTQYF. The CDR3 coding sequence is TGTGCCAGCAGCGTAGCTTTGGGCTCAGATACGCAGTATTTT.